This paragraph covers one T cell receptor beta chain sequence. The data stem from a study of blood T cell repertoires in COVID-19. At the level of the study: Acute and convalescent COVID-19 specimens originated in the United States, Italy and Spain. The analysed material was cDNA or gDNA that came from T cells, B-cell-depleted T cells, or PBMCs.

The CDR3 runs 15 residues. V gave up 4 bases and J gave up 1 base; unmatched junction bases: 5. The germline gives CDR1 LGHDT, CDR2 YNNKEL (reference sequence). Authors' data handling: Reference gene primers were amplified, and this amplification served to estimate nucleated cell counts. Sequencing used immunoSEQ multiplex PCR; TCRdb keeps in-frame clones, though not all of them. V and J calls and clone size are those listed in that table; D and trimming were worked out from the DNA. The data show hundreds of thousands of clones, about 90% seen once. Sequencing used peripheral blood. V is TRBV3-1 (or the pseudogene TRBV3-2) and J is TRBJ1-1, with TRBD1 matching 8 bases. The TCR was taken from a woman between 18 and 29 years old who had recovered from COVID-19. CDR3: CASSLNGQGNTEAFF. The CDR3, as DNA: TGTGCCAGCAGCCTTAATGGACAGGGGAACACTGAAGCTTTCTTT.